The clone carrying this T cell receptor (beta chain) was observed a handful of times. Its antigen remains unidentified. Researchers attached unique molecular identifiers to individual cDNA molecules. TCRdb itself ran the 5' RACE reads through MiXCR, one entry per CDR3 protein. The sample lists 30,000 to 35,000 distinct CDR3 sequences, 7.1% seen once, with approximately 13% in the top ten. With 6 bases removed from V and 1 base from J, the gap between germline ends came to 19 bases. Germline values: CDR1 PRHDT, CDR2 FYEKMQ (reference sequence). The CDR3 spans 17 residues. The sample comes from a study of early T cells in non-severe SARS-CoV-2 infection. Study results and caveats: A preference for anti-spike CD8 responses marked VDJdb matching, which missed private and CD4 specificities.

Specimen: whole blood, collected at baseline. The genes are TRBV13 and TRBJ1-3; no firm D call. The clonotype originates from an adult who was a healthcare worker with PCR-confirmed SARS-CoV-2 infection or an uninfected control (not recorded which). CDR3 protein: CASRETSQLGSGNTIYF. The DNA for the CDR3 is TGTGCCAGCAGAGAAACCTCCCAGCTAGGATCTGGAAACACCATATATTTT.